The clone carrying this T cell receptor (beta chain) was seen a few times. The source of the sample is a study of early T cells in non-severe SARS-CoV-2 infection. TCRdb analysed the 5' RACE reads with MiXCR anew, one entry per CDR3 protein. Here the sample spans 62,000 or so distinct CDR3 sequences, approximately 9.2% being singletons. Germline lookup yields CDR1 DFQATT and CDR2 SNEGSKA (reference sequence). The CDR3 is 14 amino acids. Trimming removed 3 bases at V and 1 base at J, with 7 bases between. The sequence was collected from an adult who was a healthcare worker with PCR-confirmed SARS-CoV-2 infection or an uninfected control (not recorded which). The rearrangement joins TRBV20-1 to TRBJ1-6; no clear D gene. The sequencing used whole blood, collected at baseline. CDR3 nucleotides: TGCAGTGCTAGCACGTCTTCCTATAATTCACCCCTCCACTTT. It yields the protein CSASTSSYNSPLHF.